These T cell receptor beta chains were read from a single sample in a study of blood T cell repertoires in COVID-19. Assay used: immunoSEQ multiplex PCR; TCRdb lists only in-frame clones, some missing. The data contain almost 200,000 clones, around 90% of them singletons. The sequencing input was PBMCs or T cells enriched from blood (not recorded which). The receptors stem from a woman aged 18-29 years who had recovered from COVID-19. The conserved cysteine and the conserved F or W are not part of the CDR3 here. The order of the fields is J gene, clone size, V gene, D gene, CDR3 protein. The D gene is left open where the match is weak. The size entry is marked missing in some rows and otherwise reads once, few, many or a size class.

TRBJ1-1 | once | TRBV6-5 | . | ASSSGQMNTEAF
TRBJ2-7 | . | TRBV27 | TRBD1 | ASRPIPGQGARYYEQY
TRBJ1-1 | . | TRBV19 | . | ASSIELSSEAF
TRBJ2-7 | once | TRBV25-1 | TRBD1 | ASSPTGGKREQY
TRBJ1-1 | once | TRBV25-1 | . | ASSEYIGVTEAF
TRBJ1-1 | . | TRBV7-9 | . | ASTQGAGGTEAF
TRBJ2-5 | . | TRBV3-1/TRBV3-2 | TRBD2 | ASTRRNAGAGGGTQY
TRBJ1-2 | . | TRBV25-1 | . | ASRLDSYGYT
TRBJ2-2 | few | TRBV6-5 | TRBD1 | ASSYSRQGAGELF
TRBJ2-5 | . | TRBV5-1 | TRBD2 | ASSAPTSGVMETQY
TRBJ1-2 | . | TRBV28 | . | ASTQDRSYGYT
TRBJ1-2 | . | TRBV30 | TRBD1 | AWSYSGTGANYGYT
TRBJ2-2 | . | TRBV6-5 | . | ASTAQGIGELF
TRBJ2-7 | . | TRBV9 | . | ASSVGSGTYEQY
TRBJ2-7 | . | TRBV2 | TRBD1 | ASSLGTGGLYEQY